In its sample, the clone carrying this T cell receptor beta chain was seen a few times. The target antigen is unknown. The data are from a study of T cell repertoires in cytomegalovirus infection. Study-level background: Matching HLA type and CMV infection were both indicated by public TCR beta signatures. Study results and caveats: There were carriers of CMV plus the relevant HLA, and cumulative public TCR beta family frequency identified them. Dominant in the ex vivo response were TCR beta clonotypes restricted by HLA-C and specific for CMV.

TCRdb independently ran MiXCR on the reads; one entry per CDR3 protein. This sample has roughly 54,000 distinct CDR3 sequences, with about a third found just once. V gave up 3 bases and J gave up 5 bases; unmatched junction bases: 7. The CDR3 is 15 residues long. Specimen: PBMCs, sequenced either directly or after in vitro stimulation (not recorded which). The sequence was collected from a human donor in good health (CMV status not recorded). Some clones in this sample may be carry-over from other donors' samples. The chain uses TRBV12-3 or TRBV12-4 and TRBJ2-1; TRBD2 matches at 7 bases. CDR3 sequence (DNA): TGTGCCAGCAGTTTTGGCCCGGGGGGACACAATGAGCAGTTCTTC. Translation: CASSFGPGGHNEQFF.